This T cell receptor beta chain was captured in a study of regulatory T cells in long-lasting Graves disease. Study outcomes and limitations: With under 3,500 shared public clonotypes, persistent patients exceeded new patients, who shared about 1,000.

TCR beta libraries were built with iRepertoire HTBI primers and Arm-PCR of CDR3 regions. In TCRdb, the multiplex PCR reads were re-called with MiXCR into one record per CDR3 protein. The repertoire holds 420,000 or so distinct CDR3 sequences, with over 15% as singletons. Comments on this clonotype: Antigen specificity is unknown. Being one base from a much bigger clone, this may be a read error.

CDR1 is MNHEY and CDR2 is SMNVEV in the germline V gene (reference sequence). The CDR3 length is 15 residues. Time point described: newly diagnosed GD, antithyroid drugs for less than 3 months. PBMCs provided the RNA from which the TCR library was made. This sample also appeared in a second study, on T cells in Graves' hyperthyroidism and ophthalmopathy. That paper notes: First-round RT-PCR of the TCR CDR3 relied on the HTBI primer set.

The sample here was peripheral blood mononuclear cells (PBMCs), taken at new diagnosis, from a patient treated with antithyroid drugs. This TCR derives from a young woman with Graves disease. The genes are TRBV27 and TRBJ1-6, with 9 bases lining up with TRBD1. CDR3 sequence: CAGSTEGQGSPPLHF. Written as DNA, the CDR3 is TGTGCCGGCAGTACAGAGGGACAGGGAAGTCCACCCCTCCACTTT.